This TCR beta chain was retrieved from a study of early T cells in non-severe SARS-CoV-2 infection. Overall study: Alpha and beta chains were unpaired, from unsorted whole-blood bulk RNA.

This clonotype was observed at least ten times. CDR1 is LNHDA and CDR2 is SQIVND in the germline V gene (reference sequence). CDR3 length equals 13 residues. Trimming cost V 7 bases and J 11 bases, with 18 bases left between them. Individual cDNA molecules were tagged with unique molecular identifiers, the study reported. TCRdb redid the calling of the 5' RACE reads with MiXCR, one entry per CDR3 protein. This sample yields about 30,000 distinct CDR3 sequences, of which around 4.2% are seen a single time; 7% to 10% belongs to the top ten. V is TRBV19 and J is TRBJ2-1, with D perhaps assigned TRBD1 or TRBD2 (5 bases each). The clonotype was recovered from an adult who was a healthcare worker with PCR-confirmed SARS-CoV-2 infection or an uninfected control (not recorded which). The sample comprised whole blood. The chain's CDR3 is CASTRRGEQKQFF. The CDR3 region has the DNA TGTGCCAGTACCCGAAGAGGGGAACAGAAGCAGTTCTTC.